The rows below give T cell receptor beta chains drawn from one sample of a study of blood T cell repertoires in COVID-19. This table comes from immunoSEQ multiplex PCR, and its TCRdb copy is limited to in-frame clones, with some not included. Here the sample spans about 270,000 clones, around 87% being singletons. Sequencing was done on a sample of peripheral blood. The source of these receptors is a woman aged 50 to 60 with acute or convalescent COVID-19. Each CDR3 is given with its conserved first and last residue. The D gene is left open where the match is weak. Some rows mark clone size as missing; the rest say once, few, many or name a class of expanded clone.

v_gene,d_gene,abundance,j_gene,CDR3aa,CDR3nt
TRBV25-1,.,.,TRBJ1-2,CASSEVTGSYGYTF,TGTGCCAGCAGTGAGGTCACAGGGAGCTATGGCTACACCTTC
TRBV24-1,.,.,TRBJ1-1,CATSDGTGMNTEAFF,TGTGCCACCAGTGACGGAACAGGGATGAACACTGAAGCTTTCTTT
TRBV28,.,.,TRBJ1-4,CASSLIAGEGSSEKLFF,TGTGCCAGCAGTTTAATTGCGGGGGAGGGATCATCAGAAAAACTGTTTTTT
TRBV6-4,TRBD1,.,TRBJ1-1,CASSDAGQGRYNTEAFF,TGTGCCAGCAGTGATGCGGGACAGGGGCGATACAACACTGAAGCTTTCTTT
TRBV7-9,.,few,TRBJ2-2,CASSFQRQNTGELFF,TGTGCCAGCAGCTTTCAGAGACAGAACACCGGGGAGCTGTTTTTT
TRBV28,TRBD1,.,TRBJ1-2,CASSWGQGFGYTF,TGTGCCAGCAGTTGGGGACAGGGTTTTGGCTACACCTTC
TRBV27,TRBD2,.,TRBJ2-3,CASSFVGRDTQYF,TGTGCCAGCAGTTTTGTCGGGAGGGATACGCAGTATTTT
TRBV18,TRBD1,.,TRBJ2-7,CASSQQQGYEQYF,TGTGCCAGCTCACAACAACAGGGGTACGAGCAGTACTTC
TRBV4-1,.,few,TRBJ1-5,CASSQEIRQPQHF,TGCGCCAGCAGCCAAGAAATACGGCAGCCCCAGCATTTT
TRBV5-1,TRBD1,.,TRBJ1-5,CASSLRRGDQPQHF,TGCGCCAGCAGCTTGCGCAGGGGGGATCAGCCCCAGCATTTT
TRBV27,.,.,TRBJ1-1,CASSLSIQLNTEAFF,TGTGCCAGCAGTTTATCGATACAGCTGAACACTGAAGCTTTCTTT
TRBV28,TRBD2,.,TRBJ2-1,CASREGTSGRVFF,TGTGCCAGCAGGGAAGGGACTAGCGGGAGAGTGTTCTTC
TRBV7-2,.,.,TRBJ2-3,CASSPPSAGHTDTQYF,TGTGCCAGCAGCCCCCCTTCAGCGGGACACACAGATACGCAGTATTTT
TRBV5-1,.,.,TRBJ2-1,CASSFGARSSYNEQFF,TGCGCCAGCAGCTTTGGGGCGAGAAGCTCCTACAATGAGCAGTTCTTC
TRBV28,.,.,TRBJ2-7,CASSFLRLEQYF,TGTGCCAGCAGCTTCCTACGGTTGGAGCAGTACTTC
TRBV28,.,.,TRBJ1-2,CASSLRDYGYTF,TGTGCCAGCAGTTTGAGGGACTATGGCTACACCTTC
TRBV10-3,.,.,TRBJ1-1,CAIRRTGVTEAFF,TGTGCCATCAGGAGAACAGGAGTCACTGAAGCTTTCTTT
TRBV10-3,.,few,TRBJ1-1,CAISDTDSNTEAFF,TGTGCCATCAGTGACACGGACTCAAACACTGAAGCTTTCTTT
TRBV15,.,.,TRBJ1-2,CATSRATPGYTF,TGTGCCACCAGCAGGGCAACCCCGGGCTACACCTTC
TRBV19,TRBD1,.,TRBJ2-2,CASSQGQGYTGELFF,TGTGCCAGTAGCCAAGGACAGGGGTATACCGGGGAGCTGTTTTTT
TRBV10-3,.,.,TRBJ1-1,CAISESGTGIGDTEAFF,TGTGCCATCAGTGAGTCGGGCACCGGAATAGGGGACACTGAAGCTTTCTTT
TRBV28,.,.,TRBJ1-1,CASSLGEMNTEAFF,TGTGCCAGCAGTTTGGGAGAGATGAACACTGAAGCTTTCTTT
TRBV19,TRBD1,few,TRBJ1-2,CASSTSGTGAQFNYGYTF,TGTGCCAGTAGCACTTCCGGGACAGGGGCTCAATTCAACTATGGCTACACCTTC
TRBV7-9,.,.,TRBJ2-7,CASSRSDRLSYEQYF,TGTGCCAGCAGCCGTTCCGACAGGTTGAGCTACGAGCAGTACTTC
TRBV28,TRBD2,.,TRBJ2-7,CASSSSSGDSYEQYF,TGTGCCAGCAGCTCTTCCAGCGGGGACTCCTACGAGCAGTACTTC
TRBV6-2/TRBV6-3,.,once,TRBJ1-4,CASSYSREDNEKLFF,TGTGCCAGCAGTTACTCGAGAGAGGATAATGAAAAACTGTTTTTT
TRBV7-9,TRBD1,.,TRBJ1-1,CATTGQVMNTEAFF,TGTGCCACCACAGGACAGGTGATGAACACTGAAGCTTTCTTT
TRBV6-5,.,once,TRBJ1-6,CASNPLQGNSPLHF,TGTGCCAGCAACCCCCTACAGGGAAATTCACCCCTCCACTTT
TRBV9,.,.,TRBJ2-5,CASSVAEWRRETQYF,TGTGCCAGCAGCGTAGCTGAATGGCGGCGAGAGACCCAGTACTTC
TRBV5-3,TRBD2,.,TRBJ2-3,CARSPWTSADTQYF,TGTGCCAGAAGCCCTTGGACTAGTGCAGATACGCAGTATTTT
TRBV11-2,.,.,TRBJ2-7,CASSPFVAGESEQYF,TGTGCCAGCAGCCCCTTTGTGGCAGGGGAAAGCGAGCAGTACTTC
TRBV11-1,TRBD2,.,TRBJ2-1,CASRQSTSGRNEQFF,TGTGCCAGCAGACAATCCACTAGCGGGAGAAATGAGCAGTTCTTC
TRBV24-1,TRBD1,.,TRBJ1-2,CATRGTGEGYTF,TGTGCCACCAGGGGTACAGGGGAGGGCTACACCTTC
TRBV7-8,TRBD1,.,TRBJ2-2,CASSLGQGLTGELFF,TGTGCCAGCAGCTTGGGACAGGGGTTGACTGGGGAGCTGTTTTTT
TRBV6-2/TRBV6-3,.,.,TRBJ1-2,CASSYGRSYGYTF,TGTGCCAGCAGTTACGGCAGGTCTTATGGCTACACCTTC
TRBV29-1,.,.,TRBJ1-1,CSVDPMNTEAFF,TGCAGCGTTGATCCCATGAACACTGAAGCTTTCTTT
TRBV6-4,.,.,TRBJ1-3,CASSTDSGNTIYF,TGTGCCAGCAGCACAGACTCTGGAAACACCATATATTTT
TRBV20-1,TRBD2,.,TRBJ2-3,CSASAQGLAGRITDTQYF,TGCAGTGCTAGTGCCCAAGGGCTAGCGGGAAGGATAACAGATACGCAGTATTTT
TRBV27,TRBD2,.,TRBJ2-3,CASSPSLAGGLDTQYF,TGTGCCAGCAGTCCCTCTTTAGCGGGAGGGTTGGATACGCAGTATTTT
TRBV6-6,.,.,TRBJ2-1,CASSHGKREQFF,TGTGCCAGCAGTCACGGGAAAAGAGAGCAGTTCTTC
TRBV2,TRBD1,.,TRBJ1-4,CASSRQGINEKLFF,TGTGCCAGCAGCCGACAGGGAATTAATGAAAAACTGTTTTTT
TRBV27,.,.,TRBJ1-2,CASSLGGGSGYGYTF,TGTGCCAGCAGTTTGGGAGGGGGTAGTGGCTATGGCTACACCTTC
TRBV6-6,TRBD1,few,TRBJ1-5,CASSTYRGPTNQPQHF,TGTGCCAGCAGTACCTACAGGGGGCCCACCAATCAGCCCCAGCATTTT
TRBV12-2,.,.,TRBJ2-7,CASRHDRGYEQYF,TGTGCAAGTCGCCACGACAGGGGCTACGAGCAGTACTTC
TRBV19,TRBD2,.,TRBJ2-1,CASEELAGRNEQFF,TGTGCCAGTGAGGAGCTAGCGGGAAGGAATGAGCAGTTCTTC
TRBV6-5,.,.,TRBJ2-2,CASSYPGTGELFF,TGTGCCAGCAGTTACCCGGGAACCGGGGAGCTGTTTTTT
TRBV7-9,.,.,TRBJ2-7,CASSLTDSNPSYEQYF,TGTGCCAGCAGCCTCACGGACTCGAACCCCTCCTACGAGCAGTACTTC
TRBV6-5,TRBD1,.,TRBJ1-6,CASSYAGTANNSPLHF,TGTGCCAGCAGTTACGCCGGGACAGCCAATAATTCACCCCTCCACTTT
TRBV28,.,.,TRBJ1-5,CASISGGGFDQPQHF,TGTGCCAGCATCTCGGGGGGTGGCTTCGATCAGCCCCAGCATTTT
TRBV30,.,.,TRBJ1-5,CAWSRSQGNQPQHF,TGTGCCTGGAGTAGGTCCCAGGGCAATCAGCCCCAGCATTTT
TRBV18,.,.,TRBJ2-7,CASSPTRGTYEQYF,TGTGCCAGCTCACCTACCCGGGGGACCTACGAGCAGTACTTC
TRBV5-4,TRBD2,.,TRBJ2-3,CASSPGGGGSLDTQYF,TGTGCCAGCAGCCCTGGGGGTGGCGGGAGCCTAGATACGCAGTATTTT